The rows below give T cell receptor beta chains drawn from one sample of a study of shared clonotypes between healthy human individuals. TCRdb's copy holds only in-frame clones and misses some; the assay was immunoSEQ multiplex PCR. The sample carries about 2.1 million clones, around 93% recorded once. Sequenced: naive CD8+ T cells from PBMCs. These receptors all come from a young man in good health. Some clones in this sample may be carry-over from other donors' samples. The CDR3 runs from the conserved cysteine through the conserved F or W. Each record gives: V gene, clone size, J gene, D gene, CDR3 DNA, CDR3 protein. The D gene is left open where the match is weak. The listing skips clone size in some rows; elsewhere it reads once, few, many or a size class.

TRBV7-3,.,TRBJ2-2,TRBD1,TGTGCCAGCAGCTCGCCTGACAGGGCGAACACCGGGGAGCTGTTTTTT,CASSSPDRANTGELFF
TRBV6-5,.,TRBJ1-2,.,TGTGCCAGCAGCCCGGCCCCGGAAAATTATGGCTACACCTTC,CASSPAPENYGYTF
TRBV2,.,TRBJ2-1,TRBD2,TGTGCCAGCAGTGCCCTAGCGGGGTCCTTCAATGAGCAGTTCTTC,CASSALAGSFNEQFF
TRBV9,.,TRBJ2-3,.,TGTGCCAGCAGCGTAGGGTTCCCTAGCACAGATACGCAGTATTTT,CASSVGFPSTDTQYF
TRBV11-2,.,TRBJ2-3,.,TGTGCCAGCAGCTTAGATCCGGGACTTTTCACAGATACGCAGTATTTT,CASSLDPGLFTDTQYF
TRBV10-1,.,TRBJ2-7,.,TGCGCCAGCAGTGAGTTTGCAGGGGCGGCCTACGAGCAGTACTTC,CASSEFAGAAYEQYF
TRBV14,.,TRBJ1-1,TRBD1,TGTGCCAGCAGCCAAACCAGGACAGGGTCGGGTAAGACTGAAGCTTTCTTT,CASSQTRTGSGKTEAFF
TRBV6-5,once,TRBJ1-1,.,TGTGCCAGCAGTTACTCGAGAGGGGGGATGAACACTGAAGCTTTCTTT,CASSYSRGGMNTEAFF
TRBV16,.,TRBJ2-1,.,TGTGCCAGCAGCCAATATGGCAATGAGCAGTTCTTC,CASSQYGNEQFF
TRBV7-2,.,TRBJ1-1,TRBD1,TGTGCCAGCAGCTTAGACAGGGGGCGCAACACTGAAGCTTTCTTT,CASSLDRGRNTEAFF
TRBV9,.,TRBJ2-7,.,TGTGCCAGCAGCGTTATGGGAAGCTCCTACGAGCAGTACTTC,CASSVMGSSYEQYF